Listed below are T cell receptor beta chains from one sample, sequenced in a study of T cells in Graves' hyperthyroidism and ophthalmopathy. MiXCR, run by TCRdb on the multiplex PCR reads, gives a single entry per CDR3 protein. The top ten hold about 7% of the sample, which has a few hundred thousand distinct CDR3 sequences, less than 20% seen once. Sequenced input: blood. These receptors came from a woman in her twenties or thirties with Graves' hyperthyroidism. Both conserved end residues are part of each CDR3. Fields, in order: CDR3 length, J gene, D gene, V gene, clone size, CDR3 DNA, CDR3 protein. A D gene is named only where the DNA matches it firmly. The size field is filled for only some rows; it gives once, few, many or a size class.

14	TRBJ1-1	.	TRBV27	.	TGTGCCAGCAGATCGTCCCCTTCAGACACTGAAGCTTTCTTT	CASRSSPSDTEAFF
14	TRBJ2-3	.	TRBV27	many	TGTGCCAGCAGTTGGGTTAGAACCACAGATACGCAGTATTTT	CASSWVRTTDTQYF
14	TRBJ2-1	.	TRBV9	many	TGTGCCAGCAGTCTGTCTAGCCCGTACAATGAGCAGTTCTTC	CASSLSSPYNEQFF
15	TRBJ1-5	.	TRBV12-3/TRBV12-4	few	TGTGCCAGCAGCTCTGGGGACGTACTCAATCAGCCCCAGCATTTT	CASSSGDVLNQPQHF
16	TRBJ1-2	TRBD1	TRBV28	many	TGTGCCAGCATTCAGGGGCGACAGGGGGCGACTCGTGGCTACACCTTC	CASIQGRQGATRGYTF
13	TRBJ2-1	.	TRBV9	.	TGTGCCAGCAGCGTAAACTCCTACAATGAGCAGTTCTTC	CASSVNSYNEQFF
16	TRBJ2-2	TRBD2	TRBV15	.	TGTGCCACCAGCCCTCGGGCGGGAGGGAACACCGGGGAGCTGTTTTTT	CATSPRAGGNTGELFF
13	TRBJ2-7	.	TRBV3-1	many	TGTGCCAGCAGCCAAGGTCTCTCCTACGAGCAGTACTTC	CASSQGLSYEQYF
17	TRBJ1-5	.	TRBV27	many	TGTGCCAGCAGTTTATCCGGGTCTCCGTATAGCAATCAGCCCCAGCATTTT	CASSLSGSPYSNQPQHF
17	TRBJ2-3	TRBD1	TRBV5-1	many	TGCGCCAGCAGCTCTTGGGACAGGGGGCGTTGGACAGATACGCAGTATTTT	CASSSWDRGRWTDTQYF
14	TRBJ2-7	.	TRBV20-1	.	TGCAGTGCTACACCCTCTACAGGGATCTACGAGCAGTACTTC	CSATPSTGIYEQYF
20	TRBJ2-7	.	TRBV6-1	.	TGTGCCAGCAGCCCCGGCCCGGTGACAGGGGTAACGGGAGGGCCGGATGAGCAGTACTTC	CASSPGPVTGVTGGPDEQYF
13	TRBJ1-4	TRBD1	TRBV18	.	TGTGCCAGCCGGGACAGCTCACATGAAAAACTGTTTTTT	CASRDSSHEKLFF
14	TRBJ2-7	TRBD2	TRBV6-1	.	TGTGCCGTATCTGTTTCTAGCGGGCCCTACGAGCAGTACTTC	CAVSVSSGPYEQYF
13	TRBJ2-5	.	TRBV7-9	few	TGTGCCAGCAGCACGGACTTAGAAGAGACCCAGTACTTC	CASSTDLEETQYF
13	TRBJ2-7	.	TRBV30	.	TGTGCCTGTGACTTGGAGGTCCCCTACGAGCAGTACTTC	CACDLEVPYEQYF
18	TRBJ2-2	TRBD2	TRBV4-3	few	TGCGCCAGCAGCCTGGACAGGCCGGGACTAGCGGGCACCGGGGAGCTGTTTTTT	CASSLDRPGLAGTGELFF
15	TRBJ2-3	TRBD1	TRBV28	many	TGTGCCAGCAGTTTCGGGACAGGGGAAGAAGATACGCAGTATTTT	CASSFGTGEEDTQYF
13	TRBJ2-1	.	TRBV20-1	many	TGCAGTGCCGAGAATCGGCTTGTCGATGAGCAGTTCTTC	CSAENRLVDEQFF
12	TRBJ1-5	.	TRBV28	many	TGTGCCAGCAAGGGGAGCTATCAGCCCCAGCATTTT	CASKGSYQPQHF
14	TRBJ1-1	.	TRBV18	many	TGTGCCAGCTCACCACCGACAGGTCACCCTGAAGCTTTCTTT	CASSPPTGHPEAFF
16	TRBJ2-2	TRBD1	TRBV25-1	.	TGTGCCAGCAGTCCACCGGGACAGGGCCGTTCCGGGGAGCTGTTTTTT	CASSPPGQGRSGELFF
15	TRBJ2-1	.	TRBV5-1	many	TGCGCCAGCGGCCGTGAGACAGGACTGTACAATGAGCAGTTCTTC	CASGRETGLYNEQFF
17	TRBJ2-1	TRBD2	TRBV20-1	.	TGCAGTGCTAGTGGGGGGGTTACCCGGAGCTCCTACAATGAGCAGTTCTTC	CSASGGVTRSSYNEQFF
14	TRBJ2-3	.	TRBV5-1	many	TGCGCCAGCAGCCTGGTGGGAGTAGGGGATACGCAGTATTTT	CASSLVGVGDTQYF
16	TRBJ2-6	.	TRBV7-2	many	TGTGCCAGCAGCTTTGGACAGAGCTCTGGGGCCAACGTCCTGACTTTC	CASSFGQSSGANVLTF
16	TRBJ1-5	TRBD1	TRBV18	.	TGTGCCAGCTCCGACCCGGACAGGGGGCCTGGTCAGCCCCAGCATTTT	CASSDPDRGPGQPQHF
10	TRBJ1-2	.	TRBV24-1	many	TGTGCCACCAGTGGCAATGGCTACACCTTC	CATSGNGYTF
13	TRBJ2-3	.	TRBV12-3/TRBV12-4	many	TGTGCCAGCAATCAGGGGCAGGGAGATACGCAGTATTTT	CASNQGQGDTQYF
13	TRBJ2-3	.	TRBV30	.	TGTGCCTGGAGTGGTAGCGGAACAGATACGCAGTATTTT	CAWSGSGTDTQYF
11	TRBJ1-1	.	TRBV19	.	TGTGCCAGTAGTACGCGGACGATGGCTTTCTTT	CASSTRTMAFF
18	TRBJ2-1	TRBD2	TRBV27	many	TGTGCCAGCAGTTTACACCTCCTGACTAGCGGGAGTGTGAATGAGCAGTTCTTC	CASSLHLLTSGSVNEQFF
19	TRBJ2-4	TRBD2	TRBV2	few	TGTGCCAGCAACCCTGCGGGACTAGCGGGAGGGAGGGCCAAAAACATTCAGTACTTC	CASNPAGLAGGRAKNIQYF
18	TRBJ1-2	.	TRBV6-1	many	TGTGCCAGCAGCAACCTCCACCGCAGCGTAGGGAATCCCTATGGCTACACCTTC	CASSNLHRSVGNPYGYTF
15	TRBJ1-6	.	TRBV9	few	TGTGCCAGCAGCGTCGGGGGCCCCTATAATTCACCCCTCCACTTT	CASSVGGPYNSPLHF
12	TRBJ2-2	.	TRBV6-2/TRBV6-3	few	TGTGCCAGCAGTTACTACCCCGGGGAGCTGTTTTTT	CASSYYPGELFF
13	TRBJ1-5	.	TRBV5-5	.	TGTGCCAGCAGCACACAGGACGATCAGCCCCAGCATTTT	CASSTQDDQPQHF
15	TRBJ2-1	.	TRBV6-1	.	TGTGCCAGCAGGGAGATCGGGGGAGACTACAATGAGCAGTTCTTC	CASREIGGDYNEQFF
16	TRBJ1-5	TRBD1	TRBV28	few	TGTGCCAGCATATTAGGGACAGGGGGCGGGGGTCAGCCCCAGCATTTT	CASILGTGGGGQPQHF
12	TRBJ2-7	.	TRBV5-1	many	TGCGCCAGCAGCTCGCAGAGCTACGAGCAGTACTTC	CASSSQSYEQYF
15	TRBJ2-2	TRBD1	TRBV3-1	.	TGTGCCAGCAGCCATTCCGGGACAGGGACCGGGGAGCTGTTTTTT	CASSHSGTGTGELFF
19	TRBJ1-2	.	TRBV6-6	.	TGTGCCAGCAGTTACGGGGCAGGGGAGTATACGGGGGCTAACTATGGCTACACCTTC	CASSYGAGEYTGANYGYTF
15	TRBJ1-2	.	TRBV7-9	few	TGTGCCAGCAGCTTCTCCGGGACGCACAAATATGGCTACACCTTC	CASSFSGTHKYGYTF
16	TRBJ2-5	TRBD2	TRBV7-9	many	TGTGCCAGCAGCGAGAGAACGACTAGCGCACCCGAGACCCAGTACTTC	CASSERTTSAPETQYF
12	TRBJ1-2	.	TRBV19	.	TGTGCCTCCACCGGGGTACACTATGGCTACACCTTC	CASTGVHYGYTF
16	TRBJ2-7	TRBD2	TRBV7-9	many	TGTGCCAGCAGCTCGTGGACTAGCGGGAGTGGCTACGAGCAGTACTTC	CASSSWTSGSGYEQYF
16	TRBJ2-1	TRBD1	TRBV25-1	few	TGTGCCAGCAGTGACCGGGACAGGGGAAGGTACAATGAGCAGTTCTTC	CASSDRDRGRYNEQFF
17	TRBJ1-5	.	TRBV27	many	TGTGCCAGCAGCAGACGGGTAGTGAGGGGGAACAATCAGCCCCAGCATTTT	CASSRRVVRGNNQPQHF
16	TRBJ1-1	.	TRBV19	.	TGTGCCAGTAGTATAGTATTTCGAGGGTTGAACACTGAAGCTTTCTTT	CASSIVFRGLNTEAFF
14	TRBJ2-1	TRBD2	TRBV6-2/TRBV6-3	.	TGTGCCAGGCTGGGACTAGCAGCGTACAATGAGCAGTTCTTC	CARLGLAAYNEQFF
14	TRBJ2-4	TRBD1	TRBV7-9	.	TGTGCCAGCAGCTTAGCAACAGGGGCGGACATTCAGTACTTC	CASSLATGADIQYF
17	TRBJ2-1	.	TRBV24-1	.	TGTGCCACCAGTGATCCTGGGACCTCGAGAAGGTACAATGAGCAGTTCTTC	CATSDPGTSRRYNEQFF
13	TRBJ2-1	TRBD1	TRBV7-2	few	TGTGCCAACAGGGACAGGAACTACAATGAGCAGTTCTTC	CANRDRNYNEQFF